The table lists the clone carrying this TCR beta chain with a few counts. What it binds is not known. These data come from a study of OX40 agonist ivuxolimab in advanced cancers. About the research overall: Patients were given ivuxolimab, an antibody that agonizes OX40 (CD134).

The CDR3 is made up of 13 amino acids. The V gene lost 3 bases and the J gene lost 3 bases, with 8 bases spanning the gap. The germline CDR1 and CDR2 sequences are LNHDA and SQIVND (reference sequence). Sequencing used immunoSEQ multiplex PCR; TCRdb keeps in-frame clones, though not all of them. The sample yields around 57,000 clones, about 90% seen once. Systemic immunosuppression or a history of autoimmune disease excluded patients. Study results and limitations: Low levels of normalized T-cell clonal expansion also appeared in some nonresponders. CD8+ T cells (on average) carried more expanded clones than CD4+ T cells.

This TCR was sampled from an adult with an advanced solid tumor such as melanoma, head and neck, liver or kidney cancer. This specimen consisted of CD4+ or CD8+ T cells sorted from blood, obtained in a trial of the OX40 agonist ivuxolimab. The chain employs TRBV19 and TRBJ1-1; D uncertain. The CDR3 nucleotides are TGTGCCAGTAGTATCCAGTTGGACACTGAAGCTTTCTTT. Protein sequence: CASSIQLDTEAFF.